These 3 T cell receptor beta chains were all obtained from the same sample, sequenced in a study of response to subunit inactivated influenza vaccine. TCRdb ran MiXCR on the RT-PCR reads and lists one entry per CDR3 protein. Of approximately 500,000 distinct CDR3 sequences listed, over 10% were seen once; the top ten hold approximately 14%. The input for sequencing was PBMCs from blood, taken roughly 48 days after vaccination. The receptors here all came from a man aged 45-65 years who received an inactivated influenza vaccine.

The rearrangement links TRBV6-1 to TRBJ2-7; D unresolved. Trimming pared 6 bases from V and 4 bases from J, leaving 13 bases between. Germline loops: CDR1 MNHNS, CDR2 SASEGT. This CDR3 is 13 amino acids long. This chain's CDR3 is CASSIWRGYEQYF. The CDR3, as DNA: TGTGCCAGCAGCATATGGAGAGGATACGAGCAGTACTTC.

In this sample, this clonotype turned up a few times. The chain recombines TRBV5-6 with TRBJ2-7, with 15 bases fitting TRBD2. Germline CDR1 and CDR2: SGHDT and YYEEEE. CDR3 length equals 15 residues. V was clipped by 5 bases and J by 4 bases; unmatched bases: 4. Here the CDR3 reads CASRRTSGRGYEQYF. CDR3 sequence (DNA): TGTGCCAGCAGACGGACTAGCGGGAGGGGGTACGAGCAGTACTTC.

The chain couples TRBV12-3 or TRBV12-4 to TRBJ1-3; D remains unclear. V shed 5 bases and J shed 0 bases, with 11 bases lying between them. The CDR3 sequence is 15 residues long. The CDR3: CASSRQAYSGNTIYF. CDR3 nucleotide sequence: TGTGCCAGCAGTCGCCAGGCGTACTCTGGAAACACCATATATTTT.